This TCR beta chain was found in a study of blood T cell repertoires in COVID-19. Across the study: The study drew acute and convalescent COVID-19 samples from the United States, Italy and Spain.

Only in-frame clones appear in the TCRdb table, and some are missing; sequencing was by immunoSEQ multiplex PCR. Among tens of thousands of clones listed, around 83% were seen once. Germline assignment: CDR1 LGHNA and CDR2 YNFKEQ. This CDR3 is 15 amino acids long. V lost 0 bases to trimming and J lost 1 base; unmatched junction nucleotides: 0. This chain links TRBV4-2 with TRBJ2-1; 7 bases match TRBD1. The source of this sequence is a man aged 25-45 years with COVID-19, enrolled during active disease. Specimen: peripheral blood. The CDR3 DNA reads TGTGCCAGCAGCCAAGACAGGGGGTCCTACAATGAGCAGTTCTTC. Translation: CASSQDRGSYNEQFF.